These T cell receptor beta chains were read from a single sample in a study of blood T cell repertoires in COVID-19. Clones were read by immunoSEQ multiplex PCR, and TCRdb kept only the in-frame ones, dropping some. The sample contains roughly 160,000 clones, 85% to 90% of which appear only once. Source material: peripheral blood. All receptors come from a woman of 80 years or more with COVID-19, enrolled during active disease. Each CDR3 is given with its conserved first and last residue.

v_gene	j_gene	CDR3aa
TRBV5-4	TRBJ1-2	CASSARQAIYGYTF
TRBV7-2	TRBJ1-3	CASSLGQGGPGNTIYF
TRBV9	TRBJ2-2	CASSPSAGGNTGELFF
TRBV7-2	TRBJ2-3	CASSGLAGADTQYF
TRBV11-2	TRBJ2-5	CASSLAPPSAGGNQETQYF
TRBV5-1	TRBJ2-2	CASSLLEGANTGELFF
TRBV11-2	TRBJ2-5	CASSAGQGIQETQYF
TRBV7-9	TRBJ2-1	CASVSELGGTNNEQFF
TRBV25-1	TRBJ2-7	CASRRGGQGEQYF
TRBV14	TRBJ2-7	CASSQVQGVLGEQYF
TRBV11-1	TRBJ2-3	CASSPRRDTSTDTQYF
TRBV2	TRBJ1-2	CASSDHTNTYGYTF
TRBV7-6	TRBJ2-1	CASSLAGGSEQFF
TRBV3-1/TRBV3-2	TRBJ2-7	CASSLLSGGYEQYF
TRBV19	TRBJ2-1	CASSITGTSGSRTYNEQFF
TRBV3-1/TRBV3-2	TRBJ2-3	CASSQGASGRVIDTQYF
TRBV10-3	TRBJ1-5	CATAGEGGQPQHF
TRBV18	TRBJ2-7	CASSFGSGREYEQYF
TRBV12-3/TRBV12-4	TRBJ1-3	CASSLHSGNTIYF
TRBV6-1	TRBJ1-4	CASSEAYVRGMFF
TRBV5-1	TRBJ2-1	CASSGFYGTSVDNEQFF
TRBV27	TRBJ1-6	CARPGVIRSPLHF
TRBV19	TRBJ2-1	CASSGRDRGPWQFF
TRBV2	TRBJ2-2	CASGRTTTTGELFF
TRBV2	TRBJ1-1	CASKREESEAFF
TRBV7-8	TRBJ1-5	CASSPPGYSNQPQHF
TRBV28	TRBJ2-7	CASRGLAYPVKYEQYF
TRBV6-4	TRBJ1-4	CASRATGAPNEKLFF
TRBV4-3	TRBJ2-3	CASSQDLTGSPPDTQYF
TRBV5-1	TRBJ2-6	CASSPGQAISGANVLTF
TRBV5-1	TRBJ1-4	CASRRGSDIEKLFF
TRBV19	TRBJ1-1	CASIGGSDTEAFF
TRBV18	TRBJ1-3	CASSPGLGLGNTIYF
TRBV10-3	TRBJ1-5	CAISEGGQPQHF
TRBV6-1	TRBJ1-5	CASSAWTARRVVLGPQHF
TRBV6-5	TRBJ1-1	CASSSWTEGGTEAFF
TRBV9	TRBJ1-5	CASSLTGENQPQHF
TRBV12-3/TRBV12-4	TRBJ2-5	CASSYDSQETQYF
TRBV5-6	TRBJ2-3	CASSQSPRTDTQYF
TRBV27	TRBJ1-6	CASSPTGNSPLHF
TRBV19	TRBJ2-7	CASSTGLEYEQYF
TRBV24-1	TRBJ2-2	CATSDPGTGVAGELFF
TRBV19	TRBJ1-6	CASTGTVNSPLHF
TRBV19	TRBJ2-3	CASSMGDTQYF
TRBV7-2	TRBJ2-1	CASSLRSYNEQFF
TRBV5-4	TRBJ2-1	CASSFAVTTYNEQFF